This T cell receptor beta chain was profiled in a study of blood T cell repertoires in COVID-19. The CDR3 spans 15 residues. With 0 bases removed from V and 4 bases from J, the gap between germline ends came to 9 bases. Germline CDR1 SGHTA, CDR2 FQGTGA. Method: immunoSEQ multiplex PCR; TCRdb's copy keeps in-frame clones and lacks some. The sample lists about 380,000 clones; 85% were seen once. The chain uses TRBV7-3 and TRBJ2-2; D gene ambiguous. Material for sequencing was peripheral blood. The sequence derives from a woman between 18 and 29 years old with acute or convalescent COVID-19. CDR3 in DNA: TGTGCCAGCAGCTTAACGTTGGCAGGCACCGGGGAGCTGTTTTTT. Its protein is CASSLTLAGTGELFF.